This T cell receptor beta chain was documented in a study of cytotoxic CD8 clonotypes in ibrutinib-treated CLL. On the study more broadly: Responses: some 25 partial, 2 complete; after median around 64 months, around 15 stayed remitted, approximately twelve progressed. Response samples were drawn at a median of approximately 11 months of treatment, range 6 to 36.

Measured with immunoSEQ multiplex PCR; TCRdb has only the in-frame clones, and not every one. The data show 250,000 or so clones, around three quarters seen once. This CDR3 is 15 amino acids long. Germline V gives CDR1 MDHEN, CDR2 SYDVKM. V shed 3 bases and J shed 0 bases, with 12 bases lying between them. The material sequenced was PBMCs, taken after 24 months of ibrutinib treatment. This receptor was obtained from a human donor with chronic lymphocytic leukemia. The chain uses TRBV28 and TRBJ2-7; D unclear. The DNA for the CDR3 is TGTGCCAGCAGTTTCCCAACCGATAGCTCCTACGAGCAGTACTTC. Translation gives CASSFPTDSSYEQYF.